These 9 T cell receptor beta chains were all obtained from the same sample, sequenced in a study of blood T cells in healthy people across ages. Next came a second PCR, run for roughly 6 to 11 cycles, which used a sample-barcoded 5' primer along with a J-beta primer mix. TCRdb used MiXCR to reprocess the 5' RACE reads, holding one entry per CDR3 protein. In the table there are some 1,800,000 distinct CDR3 sequences, about 39% of which are singletons. The sample was blood. The source of these receptors is a human donor in good health.

A few counts support this clonotype. This chain connects TRBV6-5 to TRBJ1-2, with D unresolved. The V gene's germline CDR1 is MNHEY and CDR2 SVGAGI. This CDR3 is 13 amino acids long. V lost 11 bases and J lost 0, with 13 bases in between. The DNA of the CDR3 is TGTGCCTGCACCACGGGTTCTAACTATGGCTACACCTTC. It codes for CACTTGSNYGYTF.

This clonotype was seen a few times. The chain couples TRBV29-1 to TRBJ1-2; a possible D gene is TRBD1 (5 bases). This CDR3 region has 12 residues. Germline assignment: CDR1 SQVTM and CDR2 ANQGSEA. V gave up 3 bases and J gave up 8 bases, with 13 bases separating them. The CDR3 DNA reads TGCAGCGTTGATACAAGGGGCTGGGGCTACACCTTC. Translating it yields CSVDTRGWGYTF. The full variable domain, with the rest looked up from reference TRBV29-1 and TRBJ1-2, is SAVISQKPSRDICQRGTSLTIQCQVDSQVTMMFWYRQQPGQSLTLIATANQGSEATYESGFVIDKFPISRPNLTFSTLTVSNMSPEDSSIYLCSVDTRGWGYTFGSGTRLTVV.

This clonotype came up a few times. The V and J genes are TRBV9 and TRBJ1-2; D call uncertain. The CDR3 runs 14 residues. The V gene's germline CDR1 is SGDLS and CDR2 YYNGEE. V lost 0 bases and J lost 2, with 8 bases in between. The DNA of the CDR3 is TGTGCCAGCAGCGTAGGTCAGAGAAACTATGGCTACACCTTC. This gives the protein CASSVGQRNYGYTF.

The genes are TRBV5-5 and TRBJ2-6; no definite D call. Trimming shortened V by 0 bases and J by 1 base, and 5 bases separated the two germline ends. The CDR3 is 15 amino acids. The germline gives CDR1 SGHKS, CDR2 YYEKEE (reference sequence). Here the CDR3 DNA reads TGTGCCAGCAGCTTGGCTCATTCTGGGGCCAACGTCCTGACTTTC. This codes for CASSLAHSGANVLTF.

The chain carries TRBV27 and TRBJ1-6; unclear D gene. The germline CDR1 and CDR2 sequences are MNHEY and SMNVEV (reference sequence). The length of the CDR3 is 15 residues. Trimming shortened V by 6 bases and J by 3 bases, and 12 bases separated the two germline ends. As DNA, the CDR3 is TGTGCCAGCAGGGCCTCGATGGGCTATAATTCACCCCTCCACTTT. Its protein product is CASRASMGYNSPLHF.

This clonotype showed up just a few times. The CDR3 sequence: CSASHDWNTDTQYF. CDR3 nucleotides: TGCAGTGCTAGTCACGACTGGAACACAGATACGCAGTATTTT. The chain joins TRBV20-1 to TRBJ2-3; D unclear. Trimming removed 3 bases from V and 2 bases from J, with 12 bases in between. CDR1 and CDR2 (germline): DFQATT, SNEGSKA (reference sequence). The CDR3 is 14 amino acids.

J is TRBJ1-1 and V is TRBV20-1; TRBD1 agrees at 7 bases. From germline, CDR1 is DFQATT and CDR2 SNEGSKA (reference sequence). Losses at the gene ends were 1 base for V and 11 bases for J; bases not matched to a gene: 10. CDR3 length equals 13 residues. The CDR3 here is CSARVSRGRGAFF. DNA of the CDR3: TGCAGTGCTAGAGTTAGCAGGGGGAGAGGGGCTTTCTTT.

This clonotype occurred a few times. The rearrangement links TRBV20-1 to TRBJ2-3; D gene uncertain. The CDR3 is 12 amino acids. Germline loops: CDR1 DFQATT, CDR2 SNEGSKA (reference sequence). The V end was cut by 5 bases, the J end by 5 bases, with 11 bases between. The CDR3 coding sequence is TGCAGTGCTGGAATAGTTGGAGATACGCAGTATTTT. Protein: CSAGIVGDTQYF.

The CDR3 sequence is CASSILADPREQYF. CDR3 bases: TGTGCCAGCAGCATACTAGCGGACCCTAGGGAGCAGTACTTC. This chain connects TRBV6-6 to TRBJ2-7, with 8 positions matching TRBD2. Germline V lookup: CDR1 MNHNY, CDR2 SVGAGI (reference sequence). Trimming removed 6 bases from V and 7 bases from J; junction bases left unmatched: 11. This CDR3 spans 14 amino acids.